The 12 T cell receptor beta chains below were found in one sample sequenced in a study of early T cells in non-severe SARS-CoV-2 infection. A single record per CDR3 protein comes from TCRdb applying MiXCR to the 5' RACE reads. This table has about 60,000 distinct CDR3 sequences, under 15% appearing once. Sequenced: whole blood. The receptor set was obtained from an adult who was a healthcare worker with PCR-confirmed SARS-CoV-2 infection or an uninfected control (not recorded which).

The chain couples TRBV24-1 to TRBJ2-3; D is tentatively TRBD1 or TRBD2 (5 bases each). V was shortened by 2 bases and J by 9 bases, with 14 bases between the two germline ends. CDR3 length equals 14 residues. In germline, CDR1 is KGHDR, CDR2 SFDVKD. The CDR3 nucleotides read TGTGCCACCAGTGATTCCAGGTCCAGGGAGACGCAGTATTTT. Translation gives CATSDSRSRETQYF.

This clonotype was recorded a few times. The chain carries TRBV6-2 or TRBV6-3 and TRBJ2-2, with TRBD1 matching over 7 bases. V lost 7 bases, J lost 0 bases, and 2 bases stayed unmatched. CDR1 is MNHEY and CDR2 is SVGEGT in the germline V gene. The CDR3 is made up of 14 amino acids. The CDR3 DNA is TGTGCCAGCATTCAGGGGGCGAACACCGGGGAGCTGTTTTTT. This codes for CASIQGANTGELFF.

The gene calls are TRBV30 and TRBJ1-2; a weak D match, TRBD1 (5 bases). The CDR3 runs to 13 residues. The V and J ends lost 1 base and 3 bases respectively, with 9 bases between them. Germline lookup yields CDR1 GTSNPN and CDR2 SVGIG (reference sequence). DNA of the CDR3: TGTGCCTGGAGTGAGTCGGGGGACTATGGCTACACCTTC. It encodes CAWSESGDYGYTF.

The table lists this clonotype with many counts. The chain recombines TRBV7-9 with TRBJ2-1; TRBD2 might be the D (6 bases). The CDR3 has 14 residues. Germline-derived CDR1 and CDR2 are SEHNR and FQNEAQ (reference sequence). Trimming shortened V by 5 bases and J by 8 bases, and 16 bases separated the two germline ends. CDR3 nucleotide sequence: TGTGCCAGCAGCCCGGGACTCCTTGGCCATGAGCAGTTCTTC. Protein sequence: CASSPGLLGHEQFF.

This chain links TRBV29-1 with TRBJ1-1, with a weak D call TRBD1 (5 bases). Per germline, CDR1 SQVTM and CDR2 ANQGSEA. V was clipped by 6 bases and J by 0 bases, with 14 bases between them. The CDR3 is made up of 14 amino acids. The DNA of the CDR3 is TGCAGCGTCCAACCACAGGCATTGAACACTGAAGCTTTCTTT. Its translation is CSVQPQALNTEAFF.

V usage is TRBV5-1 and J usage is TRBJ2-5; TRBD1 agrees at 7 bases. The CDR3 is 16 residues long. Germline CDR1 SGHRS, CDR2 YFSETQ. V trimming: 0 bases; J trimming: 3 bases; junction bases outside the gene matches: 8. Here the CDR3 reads CASSLAARGIEETQYF. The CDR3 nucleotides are TGCGCCAGCAGCTTGGCGGCCAGGGGGATAGAAGAGACCCAGTACTTC.

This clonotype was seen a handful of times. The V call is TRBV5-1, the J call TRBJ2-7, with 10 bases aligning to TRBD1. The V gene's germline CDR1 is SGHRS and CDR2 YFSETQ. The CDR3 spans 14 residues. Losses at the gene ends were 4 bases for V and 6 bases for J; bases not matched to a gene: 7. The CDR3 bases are TGCGCCAGCAGCCACGGACAGGGGGTGGGCGAGCAGTACTTC. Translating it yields CASSHGQGVGEQYF.

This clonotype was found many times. CDR3 protein: CASSFRVTGEFWNQPQHF. DNA for the CDR3: TGTGCCAGCAGTTTTCGTGTGACAGGGGAATTTTGGAATCAGCCCCAGCATTTT. The V call is TRBV12-3 or TRBV12-4, the J call TRBJ1-5; 8 nucleotides match TRBD1. After removal of 3 bases from V and 4 bases from J, the junction contained 14 bases not matched to a gene. The CDR3 is made up of 18 amino acids.

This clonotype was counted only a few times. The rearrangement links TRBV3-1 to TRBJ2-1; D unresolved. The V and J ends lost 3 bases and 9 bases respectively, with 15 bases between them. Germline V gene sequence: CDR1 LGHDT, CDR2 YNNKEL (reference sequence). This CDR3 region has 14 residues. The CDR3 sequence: CASSQSQTTIEQFF. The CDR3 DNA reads TGTGCCAGCAGCCAGAGCCAAACTACTATTGAGCAGTTCTTC.

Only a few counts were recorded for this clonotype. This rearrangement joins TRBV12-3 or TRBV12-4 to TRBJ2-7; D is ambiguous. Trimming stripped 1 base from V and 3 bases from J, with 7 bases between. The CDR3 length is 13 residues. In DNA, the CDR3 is TGTGCCAGCAGTTTAGGGCAGAACTACGAGCAGTACTTC. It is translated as CASSLGQNYEQYF.

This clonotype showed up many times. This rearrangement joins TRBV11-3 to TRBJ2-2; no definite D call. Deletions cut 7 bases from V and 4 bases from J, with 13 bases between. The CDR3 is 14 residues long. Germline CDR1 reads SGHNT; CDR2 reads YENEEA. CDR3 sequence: CASNIGPTTGELFF. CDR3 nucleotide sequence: TGTGCCAGCAACATAGGGCCGACCACCGGGGAGCTGTTTTTT.

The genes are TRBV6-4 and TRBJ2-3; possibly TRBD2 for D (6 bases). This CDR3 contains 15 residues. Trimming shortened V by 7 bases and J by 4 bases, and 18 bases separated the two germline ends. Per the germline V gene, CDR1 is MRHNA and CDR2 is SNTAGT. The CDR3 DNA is TGTGCCAGCACCCCGAACTCGGGAGAATCAGATACGCAGTATTTT. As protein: CASTPNSGESDTQYF.